One sample yielded the 30 T cell receptor beta chains listed below, sequenced in a study of cytomegalovirus exposure and HLA in healthy donors. In the PCR, 60 Vbeta and 13 Jbeta primers were used. TCRdb keeps only in-frame clones here, not all; method: immunoSEQ multiplex PCR. The sample has approximately 140,000 clones; almost 85% are singletons. The source material was PBMCs. The receptors were sampled from a man younger than 35 in good health and CMV-seropositive.

V is TRBV18 and J is TRBJ2-3, with TRBD1 matching over 9 bases. The CDR3 is 15 residues long. V lost 3 bases and J lost 2; bases outside the gene matches: 3. Germline loops: CDR1 KGHSH, CDR2 LQKENI. The DNA of the CDR3 is TGTGCCAGCTCACCTGGACAGGGGTACACAGATACGCAGTATTTT. Its protein is CASSPGQGYTDTQYF. Complete variable domain (other parts from reference TRBV18 and TRBJ2-3): NAGVMQNPRHLVRRRGQEARLRCSPMKGHSHVYWYRQLPEEGLKFMVYLQKENIIDESGMPKERFSAEFPKEGPSILRIQQVVRGDSAAYFCASSPGQGYTDTQYFGPGTRLTVL.

This chain connects TRBV7-9 to TRBJ2-1; 14 positions agree with TRBD2. The CDR3 runs 18 residues. Looked up from germline, CDR1 is SEHNR and CDR2 is FQNEAQ (reference sequence). V shed 1 base and J 2 bases; nucleotides not matched to a gene: 4. CDR3 protein: CASSLDMTSGRAYNEQFF. As DNA, the CDR3 is TGTGCCAGCAGCTTAGATATGACTAGCGGGAGGGCCTACAATGAGCAGTTCTTC. Combining the CDR3 with reference TRBV7-9 and TRBJ2-1 gives the whole variable domain DTGVSQNPRHKITKRGQNVTFRCDPISEHNRLYWYRQTLGQGPEFLTYFQNEAQLEKSRLLSDRFSAERPKGSFSTLEIQRTEQGDSAMYLCASSLDMTSGRAYNEQFFGPGTRLTVL.

This CDR3 reads CASSLGDSQETQYF. As DNA, the CDR3 is TGCGCCAGCAGCTTGGGTGACAGCCAAGAGACCCAGTACTTC. The chain links TRBV5-1 to TRBJ2-5; D possibly corresponds to TRBD1 (5 bases). There are 14 residues in the CDR3. Germline loops: CDR1 SGHRS, CDR2 YFSETQ. V lost 0 bases and J lost 1, with 7 bases in between.

The chain carries TRBV18 and TRBJ2-1; TRBD2 matches at 9 bases. From germline, CDR1 is KGHSH and CDR2 LQKENI. The CDR3 runs 16 residues. With V trimmed by 3 bases and J by 3 bases, 6 bases remained unmatched. In DNA form, the CDR3 reads TGTGCCAGCTCACCGTTTGCTAGCGGGAACTACAATGAGCAGTTCTTC. It translates to CASSPFASGNYNEQFF.

In regard to this clone: In the same sample, other DNA sequences code for this CDR3. The V call is TRBV5-1, the J call TRBJ1-3; a possible D gene is TRBD1 (5 bases). CDR3 length equals 16 residues. CDR1 is SGHRS and CDR2 is YFSETQ in the germline V gene. V was trimmed by 0 bases and J by 1 base, leaving 11 bases between them. The CDR3 here is CASSLEAGGSGNTIYF. CDR3 in DNA: TGCGCCAGCAGCTTGGAGGCGGGGGGATCTGGAAACACCATATATTTT.

The rearrangement joins TRBV21-1 to TRBJ2-7; the D segment call TRBD2 is taken from the table without a DNA check. TRBV21-1 is a known pseudogene. The CDR3 has 16 residues. The CDR3: CASPKGKTSGRYEQYF. The CDR3 DNA is TGTGCCAGCCCAAAGGGAAAGACTAGCGGGAGATACGAGCAGTACTTC.

V is TRBV5-1 and J is TRBJ1-1; the match to TRBD1 covers 7 bases. Germline CDR1 SGHRS, CDR2 YFSETQ. V lost 4 bases, J lost 1 base, and 4 bases stayed unmatched. The CDR3 loop spans 14 amino acids. CDR3 sequence reads: CASSLRQGNTEAFF. CDR3 nucleotide sequence: TGCGCCAGCAGCCTCCGACAGGGGAACACTGAAGCTTTCTTT.

The chain uses TRBV4-2 and TRBJ2-2; D is ambiguous. The CDR3 extends over 18 amino acids. Germline loops: CDR1 LGHNA, CDR2 YNFKEQ. Deletions cut 4 bases from V and 5 bases from J, with 23 bases between. The CDR3 DNA reads TGTGCCAGCAGCCTCCCTAATGAATATACCTCGTGGACCGGGGAGCTGTTTTTT. Translating gives CASSLPNEYTSWTGELFF.

The chain links TRBV5-6 to TRBJ2-5, with TRBD2 identical over 10 bases. This CDR3 spans 16 amino acids. In germline, CDR1 is SGHDT, CDR2 YYEEEE. Unmatched junction bases numbered 6, after V lost 3 bases and J lost 1 base. CDR3 residues: CASSSRLAGSQETQYF. Here the CDR3 DNA reads TGTGCCAGCAGCTCCCGACTAGCGGGTAGCCAAGAGACCCAGTACTTC.

The chain uses TRBV28 and TRBJ1-2; tentative D call: TRBD1 (5 bases). There are 15 residues in the CDR3. The germline V and J ends were trimmed by 4 bases and 8 bases, with 20 bases remaining between them. The V gene's germline CDR1 is MDHEN and CDR2 SYDVKM. This CDR3 reads CASSSPHGASLGYTF. The CDR3 DNA follows: TGTGCCAGCAGTTCCCCCCATGGGGCCTCCTTGGGCTACACCTTC.

This clone occurred once. The chain uses TRBV27 and TRBJ2-1; TRBD2 matches at 7 bases. With 0 bases clipped from V and 14 bases from J, the junction kept 7 bases outside the gene matches. The CDR3 is 13 residues long. The germline V gene has CDR1 MNHEY and CDR2 SMNVEV (reference sequence). The CDR3 DNA is TGTGCCAGCAGTTTATCGGGAGGGTCTAGCGAGTTCTTC. Its protein product is CASSLSGGSSEFF.

The V call is TRBV27, the J call TRBJ2-7; 9 positions match TRBD1. J gave up 2 bases and V 5 bases, and 7 bases lay outside the gene matches. CDR3 size: 15 residues. Germline V gene sequence: CDR1 MNHEY, CDR2 SMNVEV (reference sequence). The CDR3 DNA is TGTGCCAGCAGTGGAACCGGGACAGGGACCTACGAGCAGTACTTC. It translates to CASSGTGTGTYEQYF.

The V and J genes are TRBV5-4 and TRBJ2-4, with a tentative D call TRBD2 (6 bases). Trimming left V 2 bases short and J 7 bases short, with 16 bases between. CDR3 length: 15 residues. Germline V gene data show CDR1 as SGHNT and CDR2 as YYREEE (reference sequence). The CDR3 region has the DNA TGTGCCAGCAGCTTCGGAGGGGTTGAGGTGAACATTCAGTACTTC. It translates to CASSFGGVEVNIQYF.

This clone has a handful of counts. The chain combines TRBV7-9 with TRBJ2-7, with D unclear. CDR3 length: 14 amino acids. Trimming took off 2 bases at V and 0 bases at J, with 8 bases between the two ends. Germline V gives CDR1 SEHNR, CDR2 FQNEAQ (reference sequence). The CDR3 sequence is CASSLQSASYEQYF. Written as DNA, the CDR3 is TGTGCCAGCAGCTTACAAAGCGCCTCCTACGAGCAGTACTTC.

As to this clone: The junction does not match germline at one end; this may be a read error. The V call is TRBV6-5, the J call TRBJ2-1; no reliable D call. The CDR3 sequence is 11 residues long. Germline loops: CDR1 MNHEY, CDR2 SVGAGI. Here the CDR3 reads CASSLDNEQFF. The CDR3 nucleotides are TGTGCCAGCAGTCTCGACAACGAGCAGTTCTTC.

The DNA of the CDR3 is TGCGCCAGCAGTGAGCTAGCGGGGCACAATGAGCAGTTCTTC. Translation: CASSELAGHNEQFF. V is TRBV10-1 and J is TRBJ2-1, with TRBD2 matching over 9 bases. CDR3 length: 14 amino acids. CDR1 is WNHNN, CDR2 SYGVQD, per germline (reference sequence). Trimming removed 2 bases from V and 5 bases from J; junction bases left unmatched: 1.

V and J are TRBV9 and TRBJ2-1; the match to TRBD2 covers 11 bases. This CDR3 contains 16 residues. In germline, CDR1 is SGDLS, CDR2 YYNGEE. V shed 4 bases and J 5 bases; nucleotides not matched to a gene: 8. The CDR3 DNA reads TGTGCCAGCAGCTTCCGACTAGCGGGGAGAAACAATGAGCAGTTCTTC. It encodes CASSFRLAGRNNEQFF.

CDR3 DNA sequence: TGTGCCAGCAGTGCCCGGACTAGCGGCAACCAAGAGACCCAGTACTTC. Translating gives CASSARTSGNQETQYF. The chain has TRBV6-1 and TRBJ2-5; 10 bases map to TRBD2. In germline, CDR1 is MNHNS, CDR2 SASEGT. With V trimmed by 4 bases and J by 0 bases, 5 bases remained unmatched. The CDR3 spans 16 residues.

The V gene is TRBV27, the J gene TRBJ1-2; D may be TRBD1 (6 bases). The germline gives CDR1 MNHEY, CDR2 SMNVEV (reference sequence). The CDR3 covers 15 residues. V dropped 4 bases and J dropped 5 bases, with 17 bases sitting between them. The CDR3 DNA reads TGTGCCAGCAGTTCCCCGCGAGGGGGTGGTTATGGCTACACCTTC. Encoded protein: CASSSPRGGGYGYTF.

This clone has a single count. This chain uses TRBV13 with TRBJ1-1; possible D gene TRBD1, 5 bases. Per germline, CDR1 PRHDT and CDR2 FYEKMQ (reference sequence). The CDR3 is 14 residues long. Trimming left V 5 bases short and J 0 bases short, with 10 bases between. The CDR3 protein is CASSGGGLNTEAFF. The CDR3 nucleotides are TGTGCCAGCAGCGGGGGGGGGTTGAACACTGAAGCTTTCTTT. The complete variable domain, with remaining parts taken from reference TRBV13 and TRBJ1-1, reads AAGVIQSPRHLIKEKRETATLKCYPIPRHDTVYWYQQGPGQDPQFLISFYEKMQSDKGSIPDRFSAQQFSDYHSELNMSSLELGDSALYFCASSGGGLNTEAFFGQGTRLTVV.

The rearrangement joins TRBV29-1 to TRBJ2-3; 8 positions agree with TRBD1. J lost 4 bases, V lost 1 base, and 10 bases had no gene match. The CDR3 runs 16 residues. The germline CDR1 and CDR2 sequences are SQVTM and ANQGSEA. The CDR3 here is CSVEGRAGGDADTQYF. CDR3 nucleotide sequence: TGCAGCGTTGAAGGGAGAGCAGGGGGCGACGCAGATACGCAGTATTTT.

This rearrangement joins TRBV5-1 to TRBJ2-7, with D possibly being TRBD1 (6 bases). This CDR3 is 15 amino acids long. Per germline, CDR1 SGHRS and CDR2 YFSETQ. The V end was cut by 1 base, the J end by 0 bases, with 11 bases between. The CDR3 spells CASSLSQGSSYEQYF. The CDR3 nucleotides are TGCGCCAGCAGCTTGAGCCAGGGGAGCTCCTACGAGCAGTACTTC.

The gene calls are TRBV7-3 and TRBJ1-1; D is possibly TRBD1 (5 bases). Germline V CDR1 and CDR2: SGHTA, FQGTGA. Trimming pared 6 bases from V and 1 base from J, leaving 15 bases between. The CDR3 is 15 amino acids. Here the CDR3 reads CASSPSGAQNTEAFF. The CDR3 DNA reads TGTGCCAGCAGTCCAAGCGGGGCCCAGAACACTGAAGCTTTCTTT.

J is TRBJ2-2 and V is TRBV27; D ambiguous. From germline, CDR1 is MNHEY and CDR2 SMNVEV (reference sequence). The CDR3 consists of 13 residues. Trimming took off 5 bases at V and 4 bases at J, with 8 bases between the two ends. The CDR3 region has the DNA TGTGCCAGCAGTATCGGTTTCACCGGGGAGCTGTTTTTT. It yields the protein CASSIGFTGELFF.

With respect to this clone: The junction does not match germline at one end; this may be a read error. The chain links TRBV2 to TRBJ1-4; 9 positions agree with TRBD1. Per germline, CDR1 SNHLY and CDR2 FYNNEI. The length of the CDR3 is 14 residues. The CDR3 coding sequence is TGTGCCAGCAGTTTACCGGGACAGGGAAGCAGTTCCCTGTTT. Translated: CASSLPGQGSSSLF.

This chain connects TRBV30 to TRBJ1-5, with 11 bases identical to TRBD1. V gave up 1 base and J gave up 6 bases; unmatched junction bases: 2. The CDR3 is 14 residues long. Germline lookup yields CDR1 GTSNPN and CDR2 SVGIG (reference sequence). CDR3 bases: TGTGCCTGGAGTGGGACAGGGGGCCGTCAGCCCCAGCATTTT. This translates into CAWSGTGGRQPQHF.

The V call is TRBV18, the J call TRBJ1-1; D uncertain. The CDR3 is made up of 13 amino acids. Germline V lookup: CDR1 KGHSH, CDR2 LQKENI. Trimming took off 4 bases at V and 1 base at J, with 7 bases between the two ends. The CDR3 sequence: CASSLTGNTEAFF. The CDR3 nucleotides read TGTGCCAGCTCACTGACGGGGAACACTGAAGCTTTCTTT. The whole variable domain, remainder taken from reference TRBV18 and TRBJ1-1, is NAGVMQNPRHLVRRRGQEARLRCSPMKGHSHVYWYRQLPEEGLKFMVYLQKENIIDESGMPKERFSAEFPKEGPSILRIQQVVRGDSAAYFCASSLTGNTEAFFGQGTRLTVV.

The chain has TRBV29-1 and TRBJ1-2, with 7 nucleotides matching TRBD1. Germline loops: CDR1 SQVTM, CDR2 ANQGSEA. The V and J ends lost 3 bases and 5 bases, in that order; junction bases with no gene match: 6. This CDR3 contains 13 residues. The CDR3 coding sequence is TGCAGCGTTGATTTCGGGACAGAGTATGGCTACACCTTC. Translating gives CSVDFGTEYGYTF.

V and J are TRBV5-5 and TRBJ1-5, with a weak D call TRBD1 (5 bases). The germline V gene has CDR1 SGHKS and CDR2 YYEKEE (reference sequence). Trimming cost V 2 bases and J 5 bases, with 8 bases left between them. This CDR3 has 13 residues. The CDR3 bases are TGTGCCAGCAGCTTTGGGGGGGATCAGCCCCAGCATTTT. Translation gives CASSFGGDQPQHF.

Points on this clone: Germline and junction disagree at one end, which may indicate a read error. The CDR3: CSSSSIDRVRTGELFF. The CDR3, as DNA: TGTTCCAGCAGCTCAATCGACAGGGTGAGGACCGGGGAGCTGTTTTTT. This chain links TRBV7-9 with TRBJ2-2, with 7 bases lining up with TRBD1. There are 16 residues in the CDR3. Germline V gene sequence: CDR1 SEHNR, CDR2 FQNEAQ (reference sequence).